Below, one TCR beta chain is given with its context. No antigen is known for it. This entry comes from a study of T cell responses to AZD1222 COVID-19 vaccine. Points from the study as a whole: Mapped onto spike, vaccine-associated CD4 TCRs spanned it and were dominant at 160-218 and 743-854.

Assay: immunoSEQ multiplex PCR; the TCRdb copy retains only in-frame clones and omits some. The sample yields fewer than 130,000 clones, about 90% seen once. V lost 4 bases to trimming and J lost 3 bases, with 2 bases between them. CDR3 length equals 11 residues. CDR1 is ENHRY and CDR2 is SYGVKD in the germline V gene. The receptor comes from an adult who received the AZD1222 COVID-19 vaccine. The gene calls are TRBV10-3 and TRBJ2-3; D is unclear. The source material was peripheral blood, sampled 28 days after the second AZD1222 dose. CDR3 sequence reads: CAISGTDTQYF. CDR3 nucleotides: TGTGCCATCAGTGGGACAGATACGCAGTATTTT.